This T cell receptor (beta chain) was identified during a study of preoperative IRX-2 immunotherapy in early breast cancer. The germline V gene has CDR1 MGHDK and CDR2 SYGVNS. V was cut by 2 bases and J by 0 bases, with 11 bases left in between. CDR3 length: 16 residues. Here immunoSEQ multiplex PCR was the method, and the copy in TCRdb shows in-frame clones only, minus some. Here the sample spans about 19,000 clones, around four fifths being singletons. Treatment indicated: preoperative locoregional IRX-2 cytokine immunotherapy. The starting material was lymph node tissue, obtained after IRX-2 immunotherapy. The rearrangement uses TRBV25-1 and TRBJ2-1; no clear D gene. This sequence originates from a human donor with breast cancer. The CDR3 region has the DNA TGTGCCAGCAGTGAAAAGCGCCTCTCCTCCTACAATGAGCAGTTCTTC. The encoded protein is CASSEKRLSSYNEQFF. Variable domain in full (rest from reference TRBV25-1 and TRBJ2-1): EADIYQTPRYLVIGTGKKITLECSQTMGHDKMYWYQQDPGMELHLIHYSYGVNSTEKGDLSSESTVSRIRTEHFPLTLESARPSHTSQYLCASSEKRLSSYNEQFFGPGTRLTVL.